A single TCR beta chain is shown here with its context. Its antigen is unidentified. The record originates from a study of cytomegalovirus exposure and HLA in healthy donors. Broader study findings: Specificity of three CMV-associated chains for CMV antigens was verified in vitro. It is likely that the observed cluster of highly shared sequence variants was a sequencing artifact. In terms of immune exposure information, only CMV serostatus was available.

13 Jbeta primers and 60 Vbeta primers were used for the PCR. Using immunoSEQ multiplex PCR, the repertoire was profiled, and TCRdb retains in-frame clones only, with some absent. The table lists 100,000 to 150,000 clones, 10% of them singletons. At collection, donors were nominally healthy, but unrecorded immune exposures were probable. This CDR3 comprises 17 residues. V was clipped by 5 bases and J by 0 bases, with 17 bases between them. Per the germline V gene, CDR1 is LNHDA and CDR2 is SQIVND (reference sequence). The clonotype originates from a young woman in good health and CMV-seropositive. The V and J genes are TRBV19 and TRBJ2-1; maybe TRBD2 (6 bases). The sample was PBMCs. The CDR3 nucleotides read TGTGCCAGTAGTCCCCAAGGGGCGGGGAGCTCCTACAATGAGCAGTTCTTC. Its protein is CASSPQGAGSSYNEQFF.